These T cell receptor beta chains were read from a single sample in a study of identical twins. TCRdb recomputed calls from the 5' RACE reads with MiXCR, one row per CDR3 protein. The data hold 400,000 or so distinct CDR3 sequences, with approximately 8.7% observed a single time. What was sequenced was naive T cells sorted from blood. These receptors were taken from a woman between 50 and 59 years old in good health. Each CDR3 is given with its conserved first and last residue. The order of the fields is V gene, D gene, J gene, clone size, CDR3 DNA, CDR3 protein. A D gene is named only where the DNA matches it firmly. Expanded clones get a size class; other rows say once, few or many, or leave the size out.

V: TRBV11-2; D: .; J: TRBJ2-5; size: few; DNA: TGTGCCAGCAGCTTATTTTGGGAGACCCAGTACTTC; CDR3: CASSLFWETQYF
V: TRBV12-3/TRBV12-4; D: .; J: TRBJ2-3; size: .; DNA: TGTGCCAGCAGTTTTCCCTTTCAAGATACGCAGTATTTT; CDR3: CASSFPFQDTQYF
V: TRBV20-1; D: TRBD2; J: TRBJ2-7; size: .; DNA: TGCAGTGCTAGAGACCCGGGACTAGCGGATTACGAGCAGTACTTC; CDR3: CSARDPGLADYEQYF
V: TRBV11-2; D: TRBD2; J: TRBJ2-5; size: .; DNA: TGTGCCAGCAGCCGCATTCGGAGCGGGACTGAGACCCAGTACTTC; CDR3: CASSRIRSGTETQYF
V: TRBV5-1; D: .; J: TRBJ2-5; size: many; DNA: TGCGCCAGCAGCCCCACGGCGGGGTTAGAGACCCAGTACTTC; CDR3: CASSPTAGLETQYF
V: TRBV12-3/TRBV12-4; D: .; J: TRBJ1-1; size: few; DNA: TGTGCCAGCAGTCCGATAAACACTGAAGCTTTCTTT; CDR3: CASSPINTEAFF
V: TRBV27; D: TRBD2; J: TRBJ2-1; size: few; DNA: TGTGCCAGCAGTTTATCTATAGCGGGCTCCTACAATGAGCAGTTCTTC; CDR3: CASSLSIAGSYNEQFF
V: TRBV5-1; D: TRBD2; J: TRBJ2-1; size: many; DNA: TGCGCCAGCAGCACCCTAGCGGGGCCTTCCAATGAGCAGTTCTTC; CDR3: CASSTLAGPSNEQFF
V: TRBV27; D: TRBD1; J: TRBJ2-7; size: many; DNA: TGTGCCAGCAGCCCCGCCCGGGGAACAACGTCTGGTGGGGACAGGGTCCACGAGCAGTACTTC; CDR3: CASSPARGTTSGGDRVHEQYF
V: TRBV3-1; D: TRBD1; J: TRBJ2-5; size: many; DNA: TGTGCCAGCAGAAAGACAGGGGGCCAGATTACTCAAGAGACCCAGTACTTC; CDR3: CASRKTGGQITQETQYF
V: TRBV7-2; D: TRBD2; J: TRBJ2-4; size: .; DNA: TGTGCCAGCAGCTCTAGTTGGGAGGGGAACACCGGCATTCAGTACTTC; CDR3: CASSSSWEGNTGIQYF
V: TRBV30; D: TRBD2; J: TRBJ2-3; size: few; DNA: TGTGCCTGGGACGTAGCGGGAGCTGCAGATACGCAGTATTTT; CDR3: CAWDVAGAADTQYF
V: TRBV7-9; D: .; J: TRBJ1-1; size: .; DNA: TGTGCCAGCAGCTTTTCGGGGCCGAACACTGAAGCTTTCTTT; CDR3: CASSFSGPNTEAFF
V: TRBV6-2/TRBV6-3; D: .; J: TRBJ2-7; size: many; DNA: TGTGCCAGCAGTTACCTGGCCGGAGATTTGGGGCAGTACTTC; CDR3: CASSYLAGDLGQYF
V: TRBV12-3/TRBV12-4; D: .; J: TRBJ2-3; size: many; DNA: TGTGCCAGCGGCTCCGGAGATACGCAGTATTTT; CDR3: CASGSGDTQYF
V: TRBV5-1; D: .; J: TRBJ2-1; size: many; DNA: TGCGCCAGCAGCTTGGCTCGACTGGGCCTTTATGAGCAGTTCTTC; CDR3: CASSLARLGLYEQFF
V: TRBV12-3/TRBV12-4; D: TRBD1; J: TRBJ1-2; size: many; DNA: TGTGCCAGCAGTCTTCTAGACAGGGTTATAGACGGCTACACCTTC; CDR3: CASSLLDRVIDGYTF
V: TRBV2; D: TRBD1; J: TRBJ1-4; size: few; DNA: TGTGCCAGTTACCGGGACAGGGATGAAAAACTGTTTTTT; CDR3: CASYRDRDEKLFF
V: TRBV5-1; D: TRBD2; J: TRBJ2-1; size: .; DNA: TGCGCCAGCAGCTTCGGACTAGCGGACGACCCATCAAATGAGCAGTTCTTC; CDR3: CASSFGLADDPSNEQFF
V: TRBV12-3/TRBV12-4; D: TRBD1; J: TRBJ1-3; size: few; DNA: TGTGCCAGCACCCCGACAGGGGCCATATATTTT; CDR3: CASTPTGAIYF